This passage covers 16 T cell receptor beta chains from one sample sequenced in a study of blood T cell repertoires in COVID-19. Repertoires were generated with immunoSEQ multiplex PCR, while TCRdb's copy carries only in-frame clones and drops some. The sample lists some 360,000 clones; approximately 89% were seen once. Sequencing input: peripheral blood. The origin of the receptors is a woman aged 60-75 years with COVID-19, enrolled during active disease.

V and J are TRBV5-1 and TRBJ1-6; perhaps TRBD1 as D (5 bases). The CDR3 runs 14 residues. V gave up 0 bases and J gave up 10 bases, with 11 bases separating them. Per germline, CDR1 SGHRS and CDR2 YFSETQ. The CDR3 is CASSLDGWGSPLHF. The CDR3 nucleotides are TGCGCCAGCAGCTTGGATGGATGGGGCTCACCCCTCCACTTT.

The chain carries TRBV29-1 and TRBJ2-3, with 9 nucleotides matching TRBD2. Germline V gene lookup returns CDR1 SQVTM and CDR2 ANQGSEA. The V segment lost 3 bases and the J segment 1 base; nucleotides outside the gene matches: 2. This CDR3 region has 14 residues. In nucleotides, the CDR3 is TGCAGCGTTGAGGGCGGGGGGGGCACAGATACGCAGTATTTT. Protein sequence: CSVEGGGGTDTQYF.

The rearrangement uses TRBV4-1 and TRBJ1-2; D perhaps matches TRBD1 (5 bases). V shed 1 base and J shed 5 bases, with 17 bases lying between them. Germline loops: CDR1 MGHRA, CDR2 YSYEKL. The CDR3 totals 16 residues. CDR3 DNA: TGCGCCAGCAGCCAAGGGGAATGGGGGGGACCATATGGCTACACCTTC. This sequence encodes CASSQGEWGGPYGYTF.

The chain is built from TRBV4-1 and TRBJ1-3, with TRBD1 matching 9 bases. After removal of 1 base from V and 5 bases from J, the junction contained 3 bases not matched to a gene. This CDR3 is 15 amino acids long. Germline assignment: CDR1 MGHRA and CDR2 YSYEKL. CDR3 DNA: TGCGCCAGCAGCCAAGGGGACAGGGAAAGAAACACCATATATTTT. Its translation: CASSQGDRERNTIYF.

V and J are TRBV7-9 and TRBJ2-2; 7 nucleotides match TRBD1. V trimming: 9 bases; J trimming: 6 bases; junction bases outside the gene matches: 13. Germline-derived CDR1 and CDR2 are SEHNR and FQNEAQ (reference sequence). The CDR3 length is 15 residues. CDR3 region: CASLTTGVSPGELFF. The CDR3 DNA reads TGTGCCAGTTTGACCACAGGGGTCTCCCCCGGGGAGCTGTTTTTT. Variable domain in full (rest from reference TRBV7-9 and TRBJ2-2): DTGVSQNPRHKITKRGQNVTFRCDPISEHNRLYWYRQTLGQGPEFLTYFQNEAQLEKSRLLSDRFSAERPKGSFSTLEIQRTEQGDSAMYLCASLTTGVSPGELFFGEGSRLTVL.

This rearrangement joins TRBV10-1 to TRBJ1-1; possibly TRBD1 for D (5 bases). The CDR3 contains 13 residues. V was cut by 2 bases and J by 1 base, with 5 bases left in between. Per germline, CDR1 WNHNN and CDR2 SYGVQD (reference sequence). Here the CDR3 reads CASSEQGNTEAFF. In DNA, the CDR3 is TGCGCCAGCAGTGAGCAGGGGAACACTGAAGCTTTCTTT.

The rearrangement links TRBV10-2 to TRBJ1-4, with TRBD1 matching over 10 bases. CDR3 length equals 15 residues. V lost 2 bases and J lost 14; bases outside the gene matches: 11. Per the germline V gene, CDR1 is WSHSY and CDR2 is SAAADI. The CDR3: CASSEPDRGGRMLFF. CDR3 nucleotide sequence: TGCGCCAGCAGTGAGCCGGACAGGGGGGGACGCATGCTGTTTTTT.

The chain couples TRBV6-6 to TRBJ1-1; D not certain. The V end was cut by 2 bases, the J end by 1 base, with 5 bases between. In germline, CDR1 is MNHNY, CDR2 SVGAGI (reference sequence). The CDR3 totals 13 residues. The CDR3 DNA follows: TGTGCCAGCAGTTACGCGAGGAACACTGAAGCTTTCTTT. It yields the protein CASSYARNTEAFF.

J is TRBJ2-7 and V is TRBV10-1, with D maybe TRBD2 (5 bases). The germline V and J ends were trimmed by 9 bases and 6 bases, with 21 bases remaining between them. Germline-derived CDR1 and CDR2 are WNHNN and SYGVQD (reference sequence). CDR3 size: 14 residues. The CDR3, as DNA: TGCGCCAGTTCCAGTCTGGACTCCGCTGGCGAGCAGTACTTC. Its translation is CASSSLDSAGEQYF.

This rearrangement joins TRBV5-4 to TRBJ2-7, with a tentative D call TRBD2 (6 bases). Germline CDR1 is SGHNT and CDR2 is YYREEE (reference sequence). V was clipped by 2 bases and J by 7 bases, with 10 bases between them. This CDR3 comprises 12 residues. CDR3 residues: CASSFGGGEQYF. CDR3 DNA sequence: TGTGCCAGCAGCTTCGGGGGTGGGGAGCAGTACTTC.

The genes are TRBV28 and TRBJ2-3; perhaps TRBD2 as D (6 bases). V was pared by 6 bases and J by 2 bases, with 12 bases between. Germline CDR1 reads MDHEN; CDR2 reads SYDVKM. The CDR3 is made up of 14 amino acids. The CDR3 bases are TGTGCCAGCAGGATCGGGAGTATCACAGATACGCAGTATTTT. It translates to CASRIGSITDTQYF.

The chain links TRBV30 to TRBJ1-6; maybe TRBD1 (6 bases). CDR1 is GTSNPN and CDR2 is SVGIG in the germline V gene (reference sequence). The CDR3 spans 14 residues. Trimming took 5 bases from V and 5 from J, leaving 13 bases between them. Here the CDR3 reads CAWGRTANNSPLHF. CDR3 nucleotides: TGTGCCTGGGGCAGGACAGCGAATAATTCACCCCTCCACTTT.

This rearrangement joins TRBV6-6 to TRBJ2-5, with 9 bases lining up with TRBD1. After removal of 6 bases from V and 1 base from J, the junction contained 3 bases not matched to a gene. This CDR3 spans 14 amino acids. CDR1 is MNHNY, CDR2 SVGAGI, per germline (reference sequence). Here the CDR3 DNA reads TGTGCCAGCAGGTGGGACAGGGTCCAAGAGACCCAGTACTTC. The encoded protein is CASRWDRVQETQYF.

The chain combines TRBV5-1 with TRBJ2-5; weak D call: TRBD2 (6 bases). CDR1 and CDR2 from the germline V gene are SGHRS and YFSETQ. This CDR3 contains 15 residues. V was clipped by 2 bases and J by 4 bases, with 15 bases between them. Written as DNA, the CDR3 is TGCGCCAGCAGCTTAGCCGGGACTGCCCTAGAGACCCAGTACTTC. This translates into CASSLAGTALETQYF.

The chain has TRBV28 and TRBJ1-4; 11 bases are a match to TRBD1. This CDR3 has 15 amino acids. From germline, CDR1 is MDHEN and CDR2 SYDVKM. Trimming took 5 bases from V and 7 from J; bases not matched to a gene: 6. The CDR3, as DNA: TGTGCCAGCAGTAACGACGGGACAGGGGGTGAAAAACTGTTTTTT. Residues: CASSNDGTGGEKLFF.

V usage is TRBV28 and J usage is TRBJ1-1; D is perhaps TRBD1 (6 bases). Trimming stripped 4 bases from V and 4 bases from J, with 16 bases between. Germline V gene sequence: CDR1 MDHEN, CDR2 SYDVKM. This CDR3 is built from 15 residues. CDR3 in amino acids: CASSSMTGEVTEAFF. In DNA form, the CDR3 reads TGTGCCAGCAGTTCAATGACAGGAGAAGTCACTGAAGCTTTCTTT.